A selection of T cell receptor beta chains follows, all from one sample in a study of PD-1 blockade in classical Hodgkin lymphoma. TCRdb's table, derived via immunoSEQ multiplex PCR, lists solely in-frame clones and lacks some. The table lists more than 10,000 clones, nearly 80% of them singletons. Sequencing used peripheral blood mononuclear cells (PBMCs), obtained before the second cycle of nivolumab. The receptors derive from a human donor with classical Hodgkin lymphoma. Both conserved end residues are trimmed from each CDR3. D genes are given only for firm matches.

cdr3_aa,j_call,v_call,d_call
ATKRAEREEDEQF,TRBJ2-1,TRBV10-2,TRBD2
ASSQDTGTGEEQY,TRBJ2-7,TRBV14,TRBD1
ASRTLAGGPFNEQF,TRBJ2-1,TRBV27,TRBD2
ASGARDEQF,TRBJ2-1,TRBV7-6,-
ASSVTRNTEAF,TRBJ1-1,TRBV19,-
ASSKVKDSPIVRY,TRBJ2-4,TRBV21-1,-
ATRTLERSYNEQF,TRBJ2-1,TRBV15,-
ASSSGQGDVQPQH,TRBJ1-5,TRBV5-8,TRBD1
ASSVPIGRFLSYEQY,TRBJ2-7,TRBV6-4,-
ASSMDLGRVDTEAF,TRBJ1-1,TRBV19,-
ASSDPSQGAKNIQY,TRBJ2-4,TRBV6-1,-
ASSLVNSNTEAF,TRBJ1-1,TRBV7-2,-
SSSSIGGGDTQY,TRBJ2-3,TRBV29-1,-
ASSPRVGQGTTYEQY,TRBJ2-7,TRBV9,-
ASSDGFGGAGEAF,TRBJ1-1,TRBV10-1,-
ASSGPLGQYYTGELF,TRBJ2-2,TRBV25-1,-
ASTPQETSGNTIY,TRBJ1-3,TRBV6-1,-
ASSLKRTGELF,TRBJ2-2,TRBV7-8,-
ASSADRGRNTIY,TRBJ1-3,TRBV2,TRBD1
ASSFLAGVSGELF,TRBJ2-2,TRBV5-1,TRBD2
ASSLAGGVIGDYGYT,TRBJ1-2,TRBV5-1,-
ASSPTPGLAGDSNTGELF,TRBJ2-2,TRBV11-3,TRBD2
ASSEDPRVVGTEAF,TRBJ1-1,TRBV2,-
ASSSLQESYEQY,TRBJ2-7,TRBV7-9,-
ASSYSGLAVYEQY,TRBJ2-7,TRBV27,TRBD2